The clone carrying this TCR beta chain appeared once. The antigen is undetermined. This sample is part of a study of T cells in Graves' hyperthyroidism and ophthalmopathy. Study conclusions and caveats: Blood also carried most thyroid clonotypes expanded above 0.001.

Between the trimmed V and J ends, which lost 7 bases and 0 bases, there was a span of 12 bases. Looked up from germline, CDR1 is MDHEN and CDR2 is SYDVKM. CDR3 length equals 14 residues. Amplification of TCR beta CDR3 regions was performed using RNA transcripts as template. Initially, a first-round RT-PCR of the TCR CDR3 employed the HTBI primer set. TCRdb used MiXCR to reprocess the multiplex PCR reads, holding one entry per CDR3 protein. The data show about half a million distinct CDR3 sequences, 20% to 25% seen once. PBMCs were obtained from approximately 9.2 ml fresh peripheral blood. The chain couples TRBV28 to TRBJ1-2; D gene uncertain. Source material: blood. The sequence was obtained from a young man with Graves' hyperthyroidism. The CDR3, as DNA: TGTGCCAGCACCCAGACAATAGCTAACTATGGCTACACCTTC. This gives the protein CASTQTIANYGYTF.